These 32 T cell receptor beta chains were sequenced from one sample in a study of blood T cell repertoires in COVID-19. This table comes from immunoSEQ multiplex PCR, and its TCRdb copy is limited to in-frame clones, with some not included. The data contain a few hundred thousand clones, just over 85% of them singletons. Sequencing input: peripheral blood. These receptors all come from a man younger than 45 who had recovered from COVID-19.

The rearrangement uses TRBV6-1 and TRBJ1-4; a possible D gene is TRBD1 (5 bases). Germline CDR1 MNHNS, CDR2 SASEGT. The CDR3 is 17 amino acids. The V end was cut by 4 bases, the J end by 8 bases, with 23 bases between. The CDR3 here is CASSGSGGRTIGEKLFF. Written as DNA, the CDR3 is TGTGCCAGCAGTGGGAGTGGGGGAAGGACTATCGGGGAAAAACTGTTTTTT.

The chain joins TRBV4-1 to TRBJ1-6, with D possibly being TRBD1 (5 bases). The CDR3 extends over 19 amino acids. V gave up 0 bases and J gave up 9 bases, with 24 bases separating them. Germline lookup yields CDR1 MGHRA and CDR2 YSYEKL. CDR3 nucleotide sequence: TGCGCCAGCAGCCAAGATGATAGTAGGTCGCAGGGATCGGGTTCACCCCTCCACTTT. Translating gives CASSQDDSRSQGSGSPLHF.

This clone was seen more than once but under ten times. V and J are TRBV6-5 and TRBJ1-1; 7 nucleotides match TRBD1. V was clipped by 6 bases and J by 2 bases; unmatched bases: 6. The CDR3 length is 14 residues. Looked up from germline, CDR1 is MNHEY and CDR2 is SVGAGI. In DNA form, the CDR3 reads TGTGCCAGCAGAAGTACAGGGGCTAACACTGAAGCTTTCTTT. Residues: CASRSTGANTEAFF.

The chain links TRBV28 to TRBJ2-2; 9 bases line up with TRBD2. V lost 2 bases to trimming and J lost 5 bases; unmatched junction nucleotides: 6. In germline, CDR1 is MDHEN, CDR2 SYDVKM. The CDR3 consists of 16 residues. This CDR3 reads CASSLAGGRKTGELFF. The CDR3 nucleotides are TGTGCCAGCAGTTTAGCGGGGGGGCGTAAAACCGGGGAGCTGTTTTTT. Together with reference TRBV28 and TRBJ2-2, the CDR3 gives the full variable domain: DVKVTQSSRYLVKRTGEKVFLECVQDMDHENMFWYRQDPGLGLRLIYFSYDVKMKEKGDIPEGYSVSREKKERFSLILESASTNQTSMYLCASSLAGGRKTGELFFGEGSRLTVL.

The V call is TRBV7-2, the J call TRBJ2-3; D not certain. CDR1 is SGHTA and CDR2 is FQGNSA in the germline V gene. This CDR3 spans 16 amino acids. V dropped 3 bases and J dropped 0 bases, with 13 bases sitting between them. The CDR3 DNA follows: TGTGCCAGCAGCTTTGGGCGATTCTCTAGCACAGATACGCAGTATTTT. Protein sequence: CASSFGRFSSTDTQYF.

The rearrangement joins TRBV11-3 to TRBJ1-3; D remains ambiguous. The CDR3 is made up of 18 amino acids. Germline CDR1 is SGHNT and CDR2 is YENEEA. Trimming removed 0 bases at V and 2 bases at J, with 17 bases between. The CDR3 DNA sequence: TGTGCCAGCAGCTTAGATCAGGCAGGAACGTCCGCTGGAAACACCATATATTTT. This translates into CASSLDQAGTSAGNTIYF.

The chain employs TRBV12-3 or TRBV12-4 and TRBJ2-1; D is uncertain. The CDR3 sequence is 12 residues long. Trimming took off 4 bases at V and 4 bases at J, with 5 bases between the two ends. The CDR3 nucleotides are TGTGCCAGCAGTTCGGGTTACAATGAGCAGTTCTTC. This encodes CASSSGYNEQFF.

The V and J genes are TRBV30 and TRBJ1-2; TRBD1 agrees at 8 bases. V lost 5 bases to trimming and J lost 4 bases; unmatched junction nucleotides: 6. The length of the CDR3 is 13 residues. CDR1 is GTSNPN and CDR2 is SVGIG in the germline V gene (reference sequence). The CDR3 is CAWGTGGSYGYTF. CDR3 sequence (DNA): TGTGCCTGGGGAACAGGGGGATCCTATGGCTACACCTTC.

CDR3 DNA sequence: TGCGCCAGCAGCCAAGATCCGGGGTGGAGTACTAACGGGGCCAACGTCCTGACTTTC. This translates into CASSQDPGWSTNGANVLTF. The chain joins TRBV4-3 to TRBJ2-6, with D maybe TRBD2 (5 bases). The V and J ends lost 0 bases and 4 bases respectively, with 19 bases between them. Germline CDR1 LGHNA, CDR2 YSLEER. There are 19 residues in the CDR3.

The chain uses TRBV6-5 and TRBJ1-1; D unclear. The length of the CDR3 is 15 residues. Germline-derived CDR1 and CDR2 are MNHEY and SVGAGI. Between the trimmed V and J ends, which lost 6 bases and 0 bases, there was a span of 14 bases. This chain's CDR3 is CASSTNPMMNTEAFF. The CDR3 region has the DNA TGTGCCAGCAGCACAAATCCGATGATGAACACTGAAGCTTTCTTT.

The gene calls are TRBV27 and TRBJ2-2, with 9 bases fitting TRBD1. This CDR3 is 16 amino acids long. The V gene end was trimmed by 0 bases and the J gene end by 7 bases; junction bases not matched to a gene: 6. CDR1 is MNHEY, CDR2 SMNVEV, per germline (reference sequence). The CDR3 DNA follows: TGTGCCAGCAGTTTATCGAACAGGGGGCTCGGCGGGGAGCTGTTTTTT. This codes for CASSLSNRGLGGELFF.

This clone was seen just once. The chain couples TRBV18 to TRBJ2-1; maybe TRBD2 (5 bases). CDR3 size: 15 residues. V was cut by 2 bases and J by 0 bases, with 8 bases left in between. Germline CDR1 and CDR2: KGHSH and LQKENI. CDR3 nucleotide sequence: TGTGCCAGCTCACCAAGTGGGAGCTCCTACAATGAGCAGTTCTTC. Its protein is CASSPSGSSYNEQFF. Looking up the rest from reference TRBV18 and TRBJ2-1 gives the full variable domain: NAGVMQNPRHLVRRRGQEARLRCSPMKGHSHVYWYRQLPEEGLKFMVYLQKENIIDESGMPKERFSAEFPKEGPSILRIQQVVRGDSAAYFCASSPSGSSYNEQFFGPGTRLTVL.

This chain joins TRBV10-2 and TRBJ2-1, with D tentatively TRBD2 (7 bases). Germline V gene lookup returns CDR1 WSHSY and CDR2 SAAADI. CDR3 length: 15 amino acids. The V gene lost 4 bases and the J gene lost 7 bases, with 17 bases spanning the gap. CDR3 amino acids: CASSVQGGVVNEQFF. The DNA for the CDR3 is TGCGCCAGCAGTGTTCAAGGGGGGGTCGTTAATGAGCAGTTCTTC.

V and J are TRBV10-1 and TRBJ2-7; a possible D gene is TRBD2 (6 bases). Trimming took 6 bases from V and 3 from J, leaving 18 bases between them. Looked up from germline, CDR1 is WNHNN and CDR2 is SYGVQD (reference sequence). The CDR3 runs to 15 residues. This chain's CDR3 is CASSPGGGEIYEQYF. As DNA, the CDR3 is TGCGCCAGCAGCCCTGGTGGCGGGGAGATCTACGAGCAGTACTTC.

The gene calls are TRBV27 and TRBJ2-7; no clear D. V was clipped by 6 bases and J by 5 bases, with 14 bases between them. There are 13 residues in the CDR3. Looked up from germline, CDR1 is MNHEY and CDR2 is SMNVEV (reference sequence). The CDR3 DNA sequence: TGTGCCAGCAGAGGAGATTACCTCAACGAGCAGTACTTC. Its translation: CASRGDYLNEQYF.

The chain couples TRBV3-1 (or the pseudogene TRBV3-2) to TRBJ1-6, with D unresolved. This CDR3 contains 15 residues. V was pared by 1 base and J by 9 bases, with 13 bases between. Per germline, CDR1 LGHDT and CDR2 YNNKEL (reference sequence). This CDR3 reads CASSQVSLAGSPLHF. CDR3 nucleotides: TGTGCCAGCAGCCAAGTATCCTTAGCGGGTTCACCCCTCCACTTT.

The CDR3 loop is CASSLGQGVYGYTF. The CDR3 DNA is TGCGCCAGCAGCTTAGGACAGGGGGTATATGGCTACACCTTC. The V gene is TRBV5-1, the J gene TRBJ1-2, with 10 nucleotides matching TRBD1. Germline V gene lookup returns CDR1 SGHRS and CDR2 YFSETQ. The CDR3 contains 14 residues. Trimming took 2 bases from V and 5 from J; bases not matched to a gene: 3.

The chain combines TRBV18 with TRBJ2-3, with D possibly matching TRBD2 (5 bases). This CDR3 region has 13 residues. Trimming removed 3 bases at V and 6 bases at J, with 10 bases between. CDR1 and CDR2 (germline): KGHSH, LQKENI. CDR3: CASSPPRGDTQYF. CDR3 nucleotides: TGTGCCAGCTCACCCCCACGGGGTGATACGCAGTATTTT.

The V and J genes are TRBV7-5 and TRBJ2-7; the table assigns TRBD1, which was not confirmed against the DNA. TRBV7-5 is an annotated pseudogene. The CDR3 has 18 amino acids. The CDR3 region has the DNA TGTGCCAGAAGTCCTGGGACAGCAACAACAAGGAACCCCTACGAGCAGTACTTC. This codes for CARSPGTATTRNPYEQYF.

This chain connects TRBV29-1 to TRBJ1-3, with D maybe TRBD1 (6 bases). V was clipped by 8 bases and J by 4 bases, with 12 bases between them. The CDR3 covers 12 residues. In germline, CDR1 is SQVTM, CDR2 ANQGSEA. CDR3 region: CSSRTEGNTIYF. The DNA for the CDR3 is TGCAGCTCCCGGACAGAAGGAAACACCATATATTTT.

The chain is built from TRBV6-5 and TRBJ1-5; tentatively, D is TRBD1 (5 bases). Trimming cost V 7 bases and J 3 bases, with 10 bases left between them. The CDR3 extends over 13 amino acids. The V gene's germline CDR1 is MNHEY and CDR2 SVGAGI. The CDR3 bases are TGTGCCAGCAAGGGGCAGAACAATCAGCCCCAGCATTTT. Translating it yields CASKGQNNQPQHF.

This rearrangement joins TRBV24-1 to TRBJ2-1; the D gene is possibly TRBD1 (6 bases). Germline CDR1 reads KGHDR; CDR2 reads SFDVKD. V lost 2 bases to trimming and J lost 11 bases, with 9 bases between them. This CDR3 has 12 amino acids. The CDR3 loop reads CATSDSDSKQFF. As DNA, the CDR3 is TGTGCCACCAGTGATTCGGACAGTAAGCAGTTCTTC.

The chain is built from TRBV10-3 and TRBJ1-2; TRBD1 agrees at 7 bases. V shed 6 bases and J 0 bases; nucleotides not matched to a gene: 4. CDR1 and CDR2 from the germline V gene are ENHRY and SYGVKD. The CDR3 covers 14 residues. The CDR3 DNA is TGTGCCATCAGGAGGGACAGTCCTAACTATGGCTACACCTTC. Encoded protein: CAIRRDSPNYGYTF.

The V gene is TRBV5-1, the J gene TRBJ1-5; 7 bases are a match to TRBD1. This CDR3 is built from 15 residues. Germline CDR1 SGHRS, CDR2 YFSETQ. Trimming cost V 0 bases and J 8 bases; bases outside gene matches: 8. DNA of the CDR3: TGCGCCAGCAGCTTGGGACAGGGTAAACTGGAGCCCCAGCATTTT. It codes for CASSLGQGKLEPQHF.

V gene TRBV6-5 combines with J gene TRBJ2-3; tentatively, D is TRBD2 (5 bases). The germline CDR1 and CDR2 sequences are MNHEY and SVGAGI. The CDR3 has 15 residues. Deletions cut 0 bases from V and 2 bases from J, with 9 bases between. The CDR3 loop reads CASSYSISATDTQYF. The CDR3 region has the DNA TGTGCCAGCAGTTACTCGATTAGCGCCACAGATACGCAGTATTTT.

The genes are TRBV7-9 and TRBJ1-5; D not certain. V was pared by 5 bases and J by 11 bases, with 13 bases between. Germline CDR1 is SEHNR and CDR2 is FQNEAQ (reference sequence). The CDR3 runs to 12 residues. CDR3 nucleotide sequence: TGTGCCAGCAGCCCCCTCTCGTCAGCCCAGCATTTT. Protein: CASSPLSSAQHF.

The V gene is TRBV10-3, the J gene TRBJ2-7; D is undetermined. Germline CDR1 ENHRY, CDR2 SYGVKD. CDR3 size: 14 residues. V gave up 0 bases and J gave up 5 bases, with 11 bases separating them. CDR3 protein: CAISESTTYHEQYF. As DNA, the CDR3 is TGTGCCATCAGTGAGTCAACGACATATCACGAGCAGTACTTC.

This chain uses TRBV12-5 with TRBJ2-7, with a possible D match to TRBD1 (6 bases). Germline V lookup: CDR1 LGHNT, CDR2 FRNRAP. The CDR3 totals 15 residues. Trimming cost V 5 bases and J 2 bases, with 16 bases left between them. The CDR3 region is CASGPPPDRPYEQYF. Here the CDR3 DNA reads TGTGCTAGTGGTCCACCACCCGACAGGCCCTACGAGCAGTACTTC.

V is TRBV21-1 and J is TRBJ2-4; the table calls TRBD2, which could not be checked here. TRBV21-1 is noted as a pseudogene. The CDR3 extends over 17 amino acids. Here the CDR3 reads CASTLNGRNGAKNIQYF. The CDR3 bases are TGTGCCAGCACCTTAAACGGGAGAAATGGGGCCAAAAACATTCAGTACTTC.

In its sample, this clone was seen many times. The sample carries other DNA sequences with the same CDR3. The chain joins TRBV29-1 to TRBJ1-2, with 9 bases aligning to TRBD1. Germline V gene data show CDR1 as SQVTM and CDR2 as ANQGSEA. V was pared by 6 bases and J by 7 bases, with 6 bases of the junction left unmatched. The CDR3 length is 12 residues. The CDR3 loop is CSVEGQGGGYTF. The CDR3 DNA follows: TGCAGCGTAGAGGGACAGGGAGGTGGCTACACCTTC.

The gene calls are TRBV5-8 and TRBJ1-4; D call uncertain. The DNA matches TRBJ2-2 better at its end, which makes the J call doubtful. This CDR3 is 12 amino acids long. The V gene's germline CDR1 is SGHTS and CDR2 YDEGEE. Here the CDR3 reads CASRFTSGELFF. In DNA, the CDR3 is TGTGCCAGCAGGTTCACCTCAGGGGAGCTGTTTTTT.

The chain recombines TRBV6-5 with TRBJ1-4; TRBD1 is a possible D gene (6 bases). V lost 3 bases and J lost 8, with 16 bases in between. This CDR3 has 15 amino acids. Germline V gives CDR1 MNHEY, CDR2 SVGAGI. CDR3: CASSYTGRGREKLFF. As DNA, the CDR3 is TGTGCCAGCAGTTATACGGGCAGGGGAAGGGAAAAACTGTTTTTT.